Listed below are T cell receptor beta chains from one sample, sequenced in a study of T cell responses to AZD1222 COVID-19 vaccine. The table came from immunoSEQ multiplex PCR; TCRdb's copy has only in-frame clones and leaves some out. The sample shows fewer than 200,000 clones, around 90% of them seen only once. The sample in question was peripheral blood, obtained 28 days after the second AZD1222 dose. Receptors originate from an adult who received the AZD1222 COVID-19 vaccine. Each CDR3 is given with its conserved first and last residue. Each record gives: clone size, V gene, D gene, J gene, CDR3 DNA, CDR3 protein. D genes are given only for firm matches. Clone size, where shown, is once, few, many, or a class for clones that have expanded.

-	TRBV7-2	TRBD2	TRBJ2-7	TGTGCCAGCAGCTTGGCGGGGGGTCCCAACCTGGAGCAGTACTTC	CASSLAGGPNLEQYF
-	TRBV19	-	TRBJ1-1	TGTGCCAGTAGTATAGATGGGAGGGACACTGAAGCTTTCTTT	CASSIDGRDTEAFF
-	TRBV5-1	-	TRBJ1-5	TGCGCCAGCAGCTTGCGGGACGGGTCAAATCAGCCCCAGCATTTT	CASSLRDGSNQPQHF
-	TRBV5-4	-	TRBJ2-7	TGTGCCAGCAGCCCTCGGGGCTCCTACTACGAGCAGTACTTC	CASSPRGSYYEQYF
-	TRBV21-1	-	TRBJ1-1	TGTGCCAGCAGCAAAGCGCGGGAGCTAAACACTGAAGCTTTCTTT	CASSKARELNTEAFF
once	TRBV24-1	-	TRBJ1-1	TGTGCCACCAGTGACTCCGGCTCGAACACTGAAGCTTTCTTT	CATSDSGSNTEAFF
-	TRBV29-1	-	TRBJ2-5	TGCAGCGTTAACGGACTCAGTGGGGAGACCCAGTACTTC	CSVNGLSGETQYF
-	TRBV6-5	TRBD1	TRBJ1-6	TGTGCCAGCAGTCGGGACAGGGATGGTGATTCACCCCTCCACTTT	CASSRDRDGDSPLHF
few	TRBV5-1	TRBD1	TRBJ1-1	TGCGCCAGCAGCTTGATGGGACAGGGGTGGGCTGAAGCTTTCTTT	CASSLMGQGWAEAFF
-	TRBV7-8	-	TRBJ1-5	TGTGCCAGCAGCTTTGGGGGGTTTGAACAGCCCCAGCATTTT	CASSFGGFEQPQHF
-	TRBV7-6	TRBD2	TRBJ2-3	TGTGCCAGCAGCTTAGCGCCGGGGGGTGGCTCAGATACGCAGTATTTT	CASSLAPGGGSDTQYF
-	TRBV12-1	-	TRBJ2-5	TGTGCCAGCAGCGACTCCGGGACAGGGGGCTTTAATCGTTCCGGGACCGTCTGGACCCAGTACTTC	CASSDSGTGGFNRSGTVWTQYF
-	TRBV9	-	TRBJ1-1	TGTGCCAGCAGCGTAGAGGGCCAGAACACTGAAGCTTTCTTT	CASSVEGQNTEAFF
-	TRBV19	TRBD1	TRBJ1-6	TGTGCCAGTAGTGCGGACAGGGCCTCCCTCAATTCACCCCTCCACTTT	CASSADRASLNSPLHF
-	TRBV5-1	TRBD2	TRBJ2-7	TGCGCCAGCAGCCCCAAGGGAGTCTTAACTAGCGGGGGCGCAGAGGGGATCGAGCAGTACTTC	CASSPKGVLTSGGAEGIEQYF
-	TRBV3-1/TRBV3-2	-	TRBJ1-5	TGTGCCAGCAGCCAAGCTCATTCCCCCCAGCCCCAGCATTTT	CASSQAHSPQPQHF
-	TRBV7-3	TRBD2	TRBJ2-2	TGTGCCAGCAGCCCACAGACTAGCGACAACACCGGGGAGCTGTTTTTT	CASSPQTSDNTGELFF
-	TRBV5-1	TRBD1	TRBJ1-3	TGCGCCAGCAGCGTGGGGGGGACAGGCTCTGGAAACACCATATATTTT	CASSVGGTGSGNTIYF
-	TRBV5-1	-	TRBJ2-1	TGCGCCAGCAGCTACCGACTAGGCAACTACAATGAGCAGTTCTTC	CASSYRLGNYNEQFF
once	TRBV5-4	-	TRBJ2-4	TGTGCCAGCAGCTTATGGGGGGAGGCCAAAAACATTCAGTACTTC	CASSLWGEAKNIQYF
-	TRBV19	-	TRBJ2-7	TGTGCCACCCGGGATTCACGAGTCTACGAGCAGTACTTC	CATRDSRVYEQYF
-	TRBV7-6	-	TRBJ2-7	TGTGCCAGCAGCCTAGCACCGACGACGCGCTCCTACGAGCAGTACTTC	CASSLAPTTRSYEQYF
-	TRBV2	-	TRBJ1-1	TGTGCCAGCAGTGTTGCCAGGGACACTGAAGCTTTCTTT	CASSVARDTEAFF
-	TRBV9	TRBD1	TRBJ2-7	TGTGCCAGCAGCGTAGCAGGGGGACAGGGACCCTACGAGCAGTACTTC	CASSVAGGQGPYEQYF
-	TRBV30	-	TRBJ1-2	TGTGCCTGGAGCGTTGGGGTGACCTATGGCTACACCTTC	CAWSVGVTYGYTF